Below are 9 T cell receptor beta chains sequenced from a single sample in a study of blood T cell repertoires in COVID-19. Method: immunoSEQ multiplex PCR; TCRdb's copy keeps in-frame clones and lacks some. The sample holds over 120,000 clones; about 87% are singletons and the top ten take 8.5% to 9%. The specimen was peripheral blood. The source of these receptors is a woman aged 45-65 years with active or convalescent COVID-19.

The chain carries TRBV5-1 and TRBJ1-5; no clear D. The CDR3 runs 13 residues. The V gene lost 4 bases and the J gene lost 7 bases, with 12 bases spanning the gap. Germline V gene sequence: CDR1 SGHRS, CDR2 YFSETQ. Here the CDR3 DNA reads TGCGCCAGCAGCCCCACGACGGGACAGCCCCAGCATTTT. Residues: CASSPTTGQPQHF.

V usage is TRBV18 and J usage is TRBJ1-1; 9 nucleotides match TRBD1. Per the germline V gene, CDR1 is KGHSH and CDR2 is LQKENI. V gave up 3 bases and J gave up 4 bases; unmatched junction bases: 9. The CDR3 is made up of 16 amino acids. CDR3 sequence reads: CASSPFTGGAFTEAFF. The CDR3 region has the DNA TGTGCCAGCTCACCGTTTACAGGGGGCGCATTCACTGAAGCTTTCTTT.

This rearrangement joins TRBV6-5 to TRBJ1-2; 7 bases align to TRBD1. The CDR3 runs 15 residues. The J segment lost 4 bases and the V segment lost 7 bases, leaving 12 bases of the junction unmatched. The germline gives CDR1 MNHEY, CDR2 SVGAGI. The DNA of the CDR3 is TGTGCCAGCAACAAAGGGGCAGGGGACAGCTATGGCTACACCTTC. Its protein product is CASNKGAGDSYGYTF.

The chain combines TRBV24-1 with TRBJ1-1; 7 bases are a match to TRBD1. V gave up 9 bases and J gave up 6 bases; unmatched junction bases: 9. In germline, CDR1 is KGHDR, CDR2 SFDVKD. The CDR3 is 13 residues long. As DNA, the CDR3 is TGTGCCACCGAAAGGGAAGGGGGCTCTGAAGCTTTCTTT. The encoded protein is CATEREGGSEAFF.

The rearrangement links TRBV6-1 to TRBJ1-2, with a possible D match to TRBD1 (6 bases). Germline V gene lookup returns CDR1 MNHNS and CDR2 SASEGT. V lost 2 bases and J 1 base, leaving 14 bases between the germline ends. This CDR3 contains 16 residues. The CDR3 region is CASSERGRGINYGYTF. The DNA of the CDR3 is TGTGCCAGCAGTGAAAGGGGGAGGGGGATTAACTATGGCTACACCTTC.

CDR3 coding DNA: TGTGCCAGCAGCTCCGCAGGCGAGCCAAATTACAATGAGCAGTTCTTC. Protein: CASSSAGEPNYNEQFF. The chain combines TRBV7-8 with TRBJ2-1; D is unclear. The CDR3 extends over 16 amino acids. Trimming shortened V by 4 bases and J by 4 bases, and 17 bases separated the two germline ends. Germline CDR1 SGHVS, CDR2 FQNEAQ.

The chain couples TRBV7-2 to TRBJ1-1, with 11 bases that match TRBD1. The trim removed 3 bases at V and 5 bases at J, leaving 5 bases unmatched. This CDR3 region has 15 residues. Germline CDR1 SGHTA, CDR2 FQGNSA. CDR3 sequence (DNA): TGTGCCAGCAGCTTGCAAGGGACAGGGGGTACTGAAGCTTTCTTT. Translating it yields CASSLQGTGGTEAFF.

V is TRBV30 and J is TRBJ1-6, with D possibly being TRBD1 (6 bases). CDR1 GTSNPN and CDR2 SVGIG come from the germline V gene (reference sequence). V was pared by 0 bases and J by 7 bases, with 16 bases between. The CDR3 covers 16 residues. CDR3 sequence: CAWSVGLGHGNSPLHF. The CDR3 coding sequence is TGTGCCTGGAGTGTAGGCTTGGGACACGGGAATTCACCCCTCCACTTT.

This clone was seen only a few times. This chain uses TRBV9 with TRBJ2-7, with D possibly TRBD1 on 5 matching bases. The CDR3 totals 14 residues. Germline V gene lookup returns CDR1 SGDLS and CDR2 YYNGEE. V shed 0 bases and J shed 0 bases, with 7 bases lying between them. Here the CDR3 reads CASSVDRSSYEQYF. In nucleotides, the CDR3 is TGTGCCAGCAGCGTAGACAGGAGCTCCTACGAGCAGTACTTC.